A selection of T cell receptor beta chains follows, all from one sample in a study of blood T cell repertoires in COVID-19. The method was immunoSEQ multiplex PCR; TCRdb's version includes in-frame clones alone and lacks a portion of them. The sample has approximately 340,000 clones; approximately 91% are singletons. The specimen sequenced was PBMCs or T cells enriched from blood (not recorded which). The receptor set was obtained from a woman aged 40-49 years who had been exposed to COVID-19. CDR3s include the opening cysteine and the closing phenylalanine or tryptophan. A D gene is named only where the DNA matches it firmly. Only part of the rows carry a size: once, few, many, or a class if the clone is expanded.

TRBJ2-1	TRBV15	.	.	TGTGCCACCAGCAGAGCCCAGGGCAGTTCTGATGATGAGCAGTTCTTC	CATSRAQGSSDDEQFF
TRBJ1-2	TRBV13	.	.	TGTGCCACCACGACAGAAACTAACTATGGCTACACCTTC	CATTTETNYGYTF
TRBJ1-3	TRBV4-1	TRBD1	.	TGCGCCAGCAGCCAAGCCGGGACAGAAAAAGTTAGTTCTGGAAACACCATATATTTT	CASSQAGTEKVSSGNTIYF
TRBJ1-5	TRBV5-1	TRBD1	.	TGCGCCAGCAGCCCTGGGACAGGGGATCTTAGCAATCAGCCCCAGCATTTT	CASSPGTGDLSNQPQHF
TRBJ2-1	TRBV24-1	TRBD1	.	TGTGCCACCAGTGATGGGGGGACAGGCTACAATGAGCAGTTCTTC	CATSDGGTGYNEQFF
TRBJ2-5	TRBV19	.	once	TGTGCCAGTAGTATAGACCAGGGCTTGGGAGAGACCCAGTACTTC	CASSIDQGLGETQYF
TRBJ2-3	TRBV6-2/TRBV6-3	TRBD2	.	TGTGCCAGCAGTTACCCACTTCTTGGGGCTAGCGGGATCAGCACAGATACGCAGTATTTT	CASSYPLLGASGISTDTQYF
TRBJ2-7	TRBV3-1/TRBV3-2	TRBD1	.	TGTGCCAGCAGCCAGCTGGGCCCGGGACAGGGGACCTACGAGCAGTACTTC	CASSQLGPGQGTYEQYF
TRBJ1-1	TRBV29-1	.	.	TGCAGCGGCGTACAGCAGAACACTGAAGCTTTCTTT	CSGVQQNTEAFF
TRBJ1-6	TRBV5-5	.	.	TGTGCCAGCAGCCAGACCGGGGGAACCCTCCACTTT	CASSQTGGTLHF
TRBJ2-1	TRBV24-1	TRBD2	.	TGTGCCACCAGTGACCCTACTAGCGGGAGCTCCTACAATGAGCAGTTCTTC	CATSDPTSGSSYNEQFF
TRBJ2-1	TRBV7-3	.	.	TGTGCCAGCAGCCTCGACTACGACAATGAGCAGTTCTTC	CASSLDYDNEQFF
TRBJ2-7	TRBV5-4	.	.	TGTGCCAGCAGCTTGAATCGGGAATGGTACTTC	CASSLNREWYF
TRBJ2-3	TRBV4-3	TRBD2	few	TGCGCCAGCAGCCAAGAAGGGACTAGCGGGAGGGGGACAGATACGCAGTATTTT	CASSQEGTSGRGTDTQYF
TRBJ1-1	TRBV6-8	.	.	TGTGCCAGCAGCCGGCCAGGGTTGAACACTGAAGCTTTCTTT	CASSRPGLNTEAFF
TRBJ2-7	TRBV7-6	TRBD2	.	TGTGCCAGCAGCTTCTCGACCGGGACTAGCGGGAGTACCTACGAGCAGTACTTC	CASSFSTGTSGSTYEQYF
TRBJ1-2	TRBV10-3	.	.	TGTGCCATCAGTGAAGGGCAGGGTCAGGGCTACACCTTC	CAISEGQGQGYTF
TRBJ1-4	TRBV7-2	TRBD1	.	TGTGCCAGCAGCACGGGACAGGGGGCGGCTGAAAAACTGTTTTTT	CASSTGQGAAEKLFF
TRBJ1-2	TRBV9	.	.	TGTGCCAGCAGCGAGAGCCCTCTTGGGCAGGGGATTGACTATGGCTACACCTTC	CASSESPLGQGIDYGYTF
TRBJ2-6	TRBV30	TRBD1	.	TGTGCCTGGATGGCGGTCAGGGGGCCTGCTGGGGCCAACGTCCTGACTTTC	CAWMAVRGPAGANVLTF
TRBJ2-2	TRBV6-4	TRBD2	.	TGTGCCACGCCCCGTGGGCTAGCGGCCCGTACCGGGGAGCTGTTTTTT	CATPRGLAARTGELFF
TRBJ2-1	TRBV2	.	.	TGTGCCAGCAGTGTATCCAATGAGCAGTTCTTC	CASSVSNEQFF
TRBJ1-1	TRBV30	.	.	TGTGCCTGGAGTCGGGTGAACACTGAAGCTTTCTTT	CAWSRVNTEAFF
TRBJ1-5	TRBV5-4	TRBD1	.	TGTGCCAGCAGCGTCGGGACAGCCAATCAGCCCCAGCATTTT	CASSVGTANQPQHF
TRBJ2-4	TRBV4-2	.	.	TGTGCCAGCAGCCAGGCCTCCGGGGGCATTCAGTACTTC	CASSQASGGIQYF
TRBJ2-1	TRBV7-3	.	.	TGTGCCAGCAGCTTAACAGCGTCCTCCTACAATGAGCAGTTCTTC	CASSLTASSYNEQFF
TRBJ1-1	TRBV11-3	.	.	TGTGCCAGCAGCTTAGATCGCAGGCTCCTTTTCTTT	CASSLDRRLLFF
TRBJ1-3	TRBV4-3	.	.	TGCGCCAGCAGCCAAGTTCAGGGATCTGGAAACACCATATATTTT	CASSQVQGSGNTIYF
TRBJ1-1	TRBV3-1/TRBV3-2	.	.	TGTGCCAGCAGCCAAGCACCGGGTTTCGGAACTGAAGCTTTCTTT	CASSQAPGFGTEAFF
TRBJ1-2	TRBV27	TRBD1	.	TGTGCCAGCAGTTTGGCACAGGGGGTTTTCTATGGCTACACCTTC	CASSLAQGVFYGYTF
TRBJ1-2	TRBV30	.	.	TGTGCCTGGACGCCGCAGAGAGCGAACTATGGCTACACCTTC	CAWTPQRANYGYTF
TRBJ1-6	TRBV9	.	.	TGTGCCAGCAGCGTAGGGCCAGGTAATTCACCCCTCCACTTT	CASSVGPGNSPLHF
TRBJ1-4	TRBV27	.	.	TGTGCCAGCACCCTGCCCAGGGCCTATGTAAAACTGTTTTTT	CASTLPRAYVKLFF
TRBJ2-1	TRBV20-1	.	.	TGCAGTGCTAGTCCGGGAAGCTCCTACAATGAGCAGTTCTTC	CSASPGSSYNEQFF
TRBJ1-1	TRBV3-1/TRBV3-2	.	.	TGTGCCAGCAGCCCCCGCTCGGGTGCTGAAGCTTTCTTT	CASSPRSGAEAFF
TRBJ2-7	TRBV18	TRBD1	.	TGTGCCAGCTCACCAGACAGGGTAATCTCCTACGAGCAGTACTTC	CASSPDRVISYEQYF
TRBJ1-1	TRBV7-9	TRBD1	.	TGTGCCAGTACAGGGGGCAGCGGCACTGAAGCTTTCTTT	CASTGGSGTEAFF
TRBJ2-7	TRBV6-6	TRBD1	.	TGTGCCAGCAGTCCCCGGACAGGGAGAGCCTACGAGCAGTACTTC	CASSPRTGRAYEQYF
TRBJ2-2	TRBV30	.	.	TGTGCCTGGAGTGTGAGAGGCGGAATAGCGACCGGGGAGCTGTTTTTT	CAWSVRGGIATGELFF
TRBJ2-1	TRBV7-9	.	.	TGTGCCAGCCTACCTCGGGCGGGTCTTACCAACAATGAGCAGTTCTTC	CASLPRAGLTNNEQFF
TRBJ2-1	TRBV5-1	TRBD1	.	TGCGCCAGCAGTTCAATGGACAGGGGGCACGCTGAGCAGTTCTTC	CASSSMDRGHAEQFF
TRBJ2-7	TRBV6-2/TRBV6-3	.	.	TGTGCCAGCAGTTCCGCTGTGGGCATTGTCTACGAGCAGTACTTC	CASSSAVGIVYEQYF
TRBJ1-1	TRBV14	.	.	TGTGCCAGCAGCCAAGCCGCCCCCAGCGGATCCGAAGCTTTCTTT	CASSQAAPSGSEAFF
TRBJ1-4	TRBV4-3	TRBD1	.	TGCGCCAGCAGCCAAGGGACAGGGTTTGGTACTCGTAGTGAAAAACTGTTTTTT	CASSQGTGFGTRSEKLFF
TRBJ2-2	TRBV2	.	.	TGTGCCAGCAGTGACGGGAACACCGGGGAGCTGTTTTTT	CASSDGNTGELFF
TRBJ2-3	TRBV9	TRBD2	.	TGTGCCAGCACCTCGGGACTACCCACAGATACGCAGTATTTT	CASTSGLPTDTQYF
TRBJ1-5	TRBV2	.	few	TGTGCCAGCAGATCCGGGGGAAATAGCAATCAGCCCCAGCATTTT	CASRSGGNSNQPQHF
TRBJ2-5	TRBV7-2	TRBD2	.	TGTGCCAGCAGACCCTCCTGGGCTAGCGGGGGACAAGAGACCCAGTACTTC	CASRPSWASGGQETQYF